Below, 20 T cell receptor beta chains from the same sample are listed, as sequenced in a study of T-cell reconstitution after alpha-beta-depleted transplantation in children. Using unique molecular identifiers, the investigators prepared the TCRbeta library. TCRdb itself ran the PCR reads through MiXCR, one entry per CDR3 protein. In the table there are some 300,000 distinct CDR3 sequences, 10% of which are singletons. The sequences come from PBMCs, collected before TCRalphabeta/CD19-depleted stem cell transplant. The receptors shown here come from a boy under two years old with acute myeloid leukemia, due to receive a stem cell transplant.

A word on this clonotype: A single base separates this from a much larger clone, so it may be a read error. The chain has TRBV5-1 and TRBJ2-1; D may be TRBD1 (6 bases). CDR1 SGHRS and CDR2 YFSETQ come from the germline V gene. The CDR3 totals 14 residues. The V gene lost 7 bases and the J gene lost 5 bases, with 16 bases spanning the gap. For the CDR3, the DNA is TGCGCCAGCGGTGCGGTGGGGGCTAACAATGAGCAGTTCTTC. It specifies CASGAVGANNEQFF.

The CDR3 spells CAWSITSGGYEQYF. The CDR3 nucleotides are TGTGCCTGGAGTATCACTAGCGGGGGATACGAGCAGTACTTC. The chain combines TRBV30 with TRBJ2-7, with TRBD2 identical over 11 bases. The length of the CDR3 is 14 residues. Germline V gene sequence: CDR1 GTSNPN, CDR2 SVGIG (reference sequence). Trimming removed 2 bases from V and 4 bases from J; junction bases left unmatched: 4.

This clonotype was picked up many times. This CDR3 reads CAISFSGRFHEQYF. CDR3 nucleotide sequence: TGTGCCATCAGCTTTAGCGGGAGGTTCCACGAGCAGTACTTC. V usage is TRBV10-3 and J usage is TRBJ2-7; 10 positions match TRBD2. The germline V gene has CDR1 ENHRY and CDR2 SYGVKD. V gave up 6 bases and J gave up 5 bases; unmatched junction bases: 7. The CDR3 is 14 amino acids.

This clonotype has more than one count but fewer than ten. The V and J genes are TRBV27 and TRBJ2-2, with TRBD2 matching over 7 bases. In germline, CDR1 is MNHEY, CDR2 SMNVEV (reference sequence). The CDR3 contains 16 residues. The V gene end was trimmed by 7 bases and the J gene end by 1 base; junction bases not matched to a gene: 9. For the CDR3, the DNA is TGTGCCAGCAACAGGTGGGGCGGGAGGAACACCGGGGAGCTGTTTTTT. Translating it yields CASNRWGGRNTGELFF.

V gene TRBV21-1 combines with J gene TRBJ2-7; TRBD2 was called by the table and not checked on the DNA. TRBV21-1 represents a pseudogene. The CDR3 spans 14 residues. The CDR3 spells CASSTDYDPYEQYF. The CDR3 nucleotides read TGTGCCAGCAGCACCGACTACGATCCCTACGAGCAGTACTTC.

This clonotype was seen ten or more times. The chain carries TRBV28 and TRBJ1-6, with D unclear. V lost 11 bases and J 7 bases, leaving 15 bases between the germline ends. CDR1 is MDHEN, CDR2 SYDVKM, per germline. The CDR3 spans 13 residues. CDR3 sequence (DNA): TGTGCCGTGGTAGGGAGGCGGAATTCACCCCTCCACTTT. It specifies CAVVGRRNSPLHF. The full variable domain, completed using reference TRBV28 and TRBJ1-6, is DVKVTQSSRYLVKRTGEKVFLECVQDMDHENMFWYRQDPGLGLRLIYFSYDVKMKEKGDIPEGYSVSREKKERFSLILESASTNQTSMYLCAVVGRRNSPLHFGNGTRLTVT.

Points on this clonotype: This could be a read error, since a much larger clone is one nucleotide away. The CDR3 DNA follows: TGCGCCAGCAGCGGTGGGAGCCATGAGCAGTTCTTC. It specifies CASSGGSHEQFF. The chain carries TRBV5-1 and TRBJ2-1; maybe TRBD2 (5 bases). Germline lookup yields CDR1 SGHRS and CDR2 YFSETQ. Trimming removed 4 bases from V and 8 bases from J, with 10 bases in between. This CDR3 spans 12 amino acids.

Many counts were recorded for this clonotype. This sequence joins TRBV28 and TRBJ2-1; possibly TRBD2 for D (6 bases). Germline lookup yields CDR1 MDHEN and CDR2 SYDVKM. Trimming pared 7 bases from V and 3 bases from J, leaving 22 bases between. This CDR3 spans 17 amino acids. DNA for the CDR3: TGTGCCAGCACTTTTAGTTCTCCGGGACTTCTCTACAATGAGCAGTTCTTC. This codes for CASTFSSPGLLYNEQFF. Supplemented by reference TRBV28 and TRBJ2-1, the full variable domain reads DVKVTQSSRYLVKRTGEKVFLECVQDMDHENMFWYRQDPGLGLRLIYFSYDVKMKEKGDIPEGYSVSREKKERFSLILESASTNQTSMYLCASTFSSPGLLYNEQFFGPGTRLTVL.

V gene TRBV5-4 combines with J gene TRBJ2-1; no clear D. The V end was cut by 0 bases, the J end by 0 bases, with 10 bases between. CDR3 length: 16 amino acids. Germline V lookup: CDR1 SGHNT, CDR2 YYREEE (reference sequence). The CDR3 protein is CASSLVRLSSYNEQFF. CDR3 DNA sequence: TGTGCCAGCAGCTTGGTGAGGCTTTCCTCCTACAATGAGCAGTTCTTC.

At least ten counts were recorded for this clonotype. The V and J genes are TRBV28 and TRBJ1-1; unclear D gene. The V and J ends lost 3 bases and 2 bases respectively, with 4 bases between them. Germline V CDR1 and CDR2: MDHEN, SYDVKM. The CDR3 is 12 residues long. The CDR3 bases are TGTGCCAGCAGTTTCGACAACACTGAAGCTTTCTTT. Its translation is CASSFDNTEAFF.

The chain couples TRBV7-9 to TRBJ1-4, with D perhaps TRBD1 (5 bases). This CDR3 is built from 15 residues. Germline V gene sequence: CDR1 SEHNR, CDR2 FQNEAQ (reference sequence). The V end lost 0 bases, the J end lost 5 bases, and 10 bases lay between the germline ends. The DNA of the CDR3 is TGTGCCAGCAGCTTAGCTAGGGGCTCCAATGAAAAACTGTTTTTT. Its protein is CASSLARGSNEKLFF.

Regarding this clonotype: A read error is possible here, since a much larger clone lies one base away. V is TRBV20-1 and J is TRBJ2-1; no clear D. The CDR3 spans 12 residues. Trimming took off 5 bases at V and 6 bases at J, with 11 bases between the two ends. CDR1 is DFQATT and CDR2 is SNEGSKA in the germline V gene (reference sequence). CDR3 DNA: TGCAGTGCTTCAGCGATACCCAATGAGCAGTTCTTC. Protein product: CSASAIPNEQFF.

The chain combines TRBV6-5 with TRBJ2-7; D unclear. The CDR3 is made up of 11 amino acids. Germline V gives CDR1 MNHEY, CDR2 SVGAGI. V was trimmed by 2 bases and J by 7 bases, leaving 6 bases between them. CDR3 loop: CASSYGWEQYF. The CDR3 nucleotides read TGTGCCAGCAGTTACGGGTGGGAGCAGTACTTC.

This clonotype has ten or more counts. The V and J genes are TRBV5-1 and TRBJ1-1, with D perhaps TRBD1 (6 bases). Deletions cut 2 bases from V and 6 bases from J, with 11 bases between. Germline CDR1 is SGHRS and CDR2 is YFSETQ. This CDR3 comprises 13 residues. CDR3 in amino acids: CASSLGQGPEAFF. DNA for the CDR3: TGCGCCAGCAGCTTAGGGCAGGGGCCTGAAGCTTTCTTT. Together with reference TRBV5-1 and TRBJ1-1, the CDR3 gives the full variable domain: KAGVTQTPRYLIKTRGQQVTLSCSPISGHRSVSWYQQTPGQGLQFLFEYFSETQRNKGNFPGRFSGRQFSNSRSEMNVSTLELGDSALYLCASSLGQGPEAFFGQGTRLTVV.

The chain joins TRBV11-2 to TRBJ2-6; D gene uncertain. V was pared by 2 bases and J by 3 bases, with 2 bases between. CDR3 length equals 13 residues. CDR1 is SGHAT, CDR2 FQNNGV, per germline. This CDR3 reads CASSLFGANVLTF. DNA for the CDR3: TGTGCCAGCAGCTTATTTGGGGCCAACGTCCTGACTTTC.

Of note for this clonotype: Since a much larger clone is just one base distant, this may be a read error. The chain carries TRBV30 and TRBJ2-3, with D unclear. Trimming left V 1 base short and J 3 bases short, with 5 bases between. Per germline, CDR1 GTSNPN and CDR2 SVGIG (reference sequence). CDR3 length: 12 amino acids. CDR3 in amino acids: CAWSDQTDTQYF. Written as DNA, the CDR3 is TGTGCCTGGAGTGACCAGACAGATACGCAGTATTTT.

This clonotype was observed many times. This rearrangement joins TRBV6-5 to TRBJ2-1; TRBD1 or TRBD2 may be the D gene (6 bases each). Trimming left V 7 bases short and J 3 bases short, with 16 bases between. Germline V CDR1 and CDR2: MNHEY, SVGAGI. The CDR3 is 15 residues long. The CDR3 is CASTFEGGYYNEQFF. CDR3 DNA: TGTGCCAGCACCTTCGAGGGGGGTTACTACAATGAGCAGTTCTTC.

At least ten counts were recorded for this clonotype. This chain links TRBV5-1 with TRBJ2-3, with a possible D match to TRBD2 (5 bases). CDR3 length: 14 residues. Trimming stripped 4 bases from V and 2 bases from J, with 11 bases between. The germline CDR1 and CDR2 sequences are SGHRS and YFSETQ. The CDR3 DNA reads TGCGCCAGCAGCCGTGGGAGCGCCACAGATACGCAGTATTTT. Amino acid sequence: CASSRGSATDTQYF.

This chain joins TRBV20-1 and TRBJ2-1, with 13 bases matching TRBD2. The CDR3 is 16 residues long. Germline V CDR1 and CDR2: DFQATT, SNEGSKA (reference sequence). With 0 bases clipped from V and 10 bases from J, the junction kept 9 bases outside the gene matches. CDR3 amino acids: CSARDSGLAGVREQFF. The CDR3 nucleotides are TGCAGTGCTAGAGATAGCGGACTAGCGGGAGTACGAGAGCAGTTCTTC.

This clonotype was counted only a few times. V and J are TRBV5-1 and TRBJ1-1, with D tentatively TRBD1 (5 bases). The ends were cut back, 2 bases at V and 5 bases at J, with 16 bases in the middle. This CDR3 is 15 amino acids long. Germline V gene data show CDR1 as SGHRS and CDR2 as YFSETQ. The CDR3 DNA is TGCGCCAGCAGCTTAAGATCGGGGCCCCGAACTGAAGCTTTCTTT. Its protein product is CASSLRSGPRTEAFF.